This T cell receptor (beta chain) is drawn from a study of OX40 agonist ivuxolimab in advanced cancers. Across the whole study: Patients got intravenous ivuxolimab at 0.01 to 10 mg/kg every 2 weeks. Of mixed ages from about 20 to 90 and averaging about 56 years, the group was around 78% male. The eligibility criteria allowed prior anti-PD-1, anti-PD-L1 or anti-CTLA-4 therapy, and about 40% had some.

The method was immunoSEQ multiplex PCR; TCRdb's version includes in-frame clones alone and lacks a portion of them. Of about 67,000 clones listed, 80% are singletons. Study-wide results and limits: Dose levels from 0.1 to 3.0 mg/kg saw CD4+ and CD8+ blood T cells expand clonally by week 6.

Concerning this clone: Its target is unknown.

Germline assignment: CDR1 SGHTA and CDR2 FQGTGA. This CDR3 has 14 residues. V was clipped by 2 bases and J by 6 bases; unmatched bases: 2. The source was CD4+ or CD8+ T cells sorted from blood, collected in a trial of the OX40 agonist ivuxolimab. J is TRBJ2-7 and V is TRBV7-3; 12 bases fit TRBD2. This sequence was found in an adult with an advanced solid tumor such as melanoma, head and neck, liver or kidney cancer. In DNA, the CDR3 is TGTGCCAGCAGCTTAGGACTAGCGGGATCCGAGCAGTACTTC. Translation gives CASSLGLAGSEQYF.